Sequencing of this TCR beta chain was carried out in a study of blood T cell repertoires in COVID-19. TCRdb's table, derived via immunoSEQ multiplex PCR, lists solely in-frame clones and lacks some. The table records hundreds of thousands of clones, 75% to 90% of them present only once. The CDR3 is made up of 15 amino acids. The germline gives CDR1 SGHNT, CDR2 YYREEE (reference sequence). Trimming took 1 base from V and 8 from J; bases not matched to a gene: 5. Material: PBMCs or T cells enriched from blood (not recorded which). This receptor was identified in a man in his thirties or forties who had recovered from COVID-19. This chain uses TRBV5-4 with TRBJ2-1; 11 nucleotides agree with TRBD2. The CDR3 nucleotides are TGTGCCAGCAGCTTGACTAGCGGGGGTCTCGATGAGCAGTTCTTC. Translated: CASSLTSGGLDEQFF.